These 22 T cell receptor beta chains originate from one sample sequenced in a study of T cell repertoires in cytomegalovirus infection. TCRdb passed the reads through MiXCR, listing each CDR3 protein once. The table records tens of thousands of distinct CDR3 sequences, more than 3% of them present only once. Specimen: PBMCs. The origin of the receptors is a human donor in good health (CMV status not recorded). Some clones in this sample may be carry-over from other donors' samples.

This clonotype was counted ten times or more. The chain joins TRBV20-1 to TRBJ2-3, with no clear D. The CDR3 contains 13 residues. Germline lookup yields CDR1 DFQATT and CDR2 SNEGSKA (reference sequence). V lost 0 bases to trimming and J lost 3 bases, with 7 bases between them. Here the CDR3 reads CSARDVKTDTQYF. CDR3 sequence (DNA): TGCAGTGCTAGAGATGTGAAAACAGATACGCAGTATTTT.

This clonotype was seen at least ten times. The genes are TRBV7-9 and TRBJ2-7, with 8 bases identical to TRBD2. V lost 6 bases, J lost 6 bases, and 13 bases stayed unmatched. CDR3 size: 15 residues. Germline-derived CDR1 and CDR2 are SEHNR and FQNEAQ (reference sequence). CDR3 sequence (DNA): TGTGCCAGCAGACCTTTTCCGGGACTAGGATCCGAGCAGTACTTC. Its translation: CASRPFPGLGSEQYF.

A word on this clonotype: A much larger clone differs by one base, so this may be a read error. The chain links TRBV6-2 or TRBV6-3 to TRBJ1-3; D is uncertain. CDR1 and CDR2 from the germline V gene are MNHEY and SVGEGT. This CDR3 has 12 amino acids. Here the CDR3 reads CAGSSAGNTIYF. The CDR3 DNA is TGTGCCGGCAGTTCGGCCGGAAACACCATATATTTT.

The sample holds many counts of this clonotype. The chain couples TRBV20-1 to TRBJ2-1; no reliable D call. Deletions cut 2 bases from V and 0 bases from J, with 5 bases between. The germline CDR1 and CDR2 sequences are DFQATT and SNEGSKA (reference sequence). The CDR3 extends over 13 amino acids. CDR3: CSARTSSYNEQFF. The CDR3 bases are TGCAGTGCTAGAACAAGCTCCTACAATGAGCAGTTCTTC.

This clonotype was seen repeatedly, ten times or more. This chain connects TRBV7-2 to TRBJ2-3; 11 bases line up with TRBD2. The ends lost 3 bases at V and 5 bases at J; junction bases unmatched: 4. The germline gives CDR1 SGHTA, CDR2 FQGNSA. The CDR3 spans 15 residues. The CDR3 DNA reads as TGTGCCAGCAGCTTTAGCGGGGGGGCCGGAGATACGCAGTATTTT. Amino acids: CASSFSGGAGDTQYF.

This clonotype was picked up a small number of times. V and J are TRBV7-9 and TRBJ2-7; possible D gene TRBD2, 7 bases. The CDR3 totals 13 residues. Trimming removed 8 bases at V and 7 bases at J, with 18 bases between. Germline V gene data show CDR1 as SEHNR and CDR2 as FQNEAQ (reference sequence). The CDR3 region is CASGLAGAGEQYF. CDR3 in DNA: TGTGCCAGCGGTCTGGCGGGGGCCGGGGAGCAGTACTTC. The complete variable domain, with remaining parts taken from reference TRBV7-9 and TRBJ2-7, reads DTGVSQNPRHKITKRGQNVTFRCDPISEHNRLYWYRQTLGQGPEFLTYFQNEAQLEKSRLLSDRFSAERPKGSFSTLEIQRTEQGDSAMYLCASGLAGAGEQYFGPGTRLTVT.

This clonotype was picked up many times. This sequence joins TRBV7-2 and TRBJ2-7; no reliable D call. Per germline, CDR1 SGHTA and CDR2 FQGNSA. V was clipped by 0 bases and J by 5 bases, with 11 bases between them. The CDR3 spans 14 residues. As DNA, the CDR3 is TGTGCCAGCAGCTTAGCATTATTCATAGACGAGCAGTACTTC. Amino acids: CASSLALFIDEQYF.

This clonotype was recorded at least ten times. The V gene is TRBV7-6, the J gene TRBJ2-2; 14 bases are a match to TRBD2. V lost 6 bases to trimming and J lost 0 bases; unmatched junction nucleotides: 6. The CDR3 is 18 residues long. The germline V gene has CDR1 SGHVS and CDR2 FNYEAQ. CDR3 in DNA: TGTGCCAGCAGAAGGGGACTAGCGGGGGCCGCGAACACCGGGGAGCTGTTTTTT. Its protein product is CASRRGLAGAANTGELFF.

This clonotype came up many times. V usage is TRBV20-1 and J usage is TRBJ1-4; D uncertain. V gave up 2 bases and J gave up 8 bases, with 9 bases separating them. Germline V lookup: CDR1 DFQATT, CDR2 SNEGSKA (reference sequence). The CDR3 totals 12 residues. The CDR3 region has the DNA TGCAGTGCTAGACAGATAGGGGAAAAACTGTTTTTT. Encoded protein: CSARQIGEKLFF.

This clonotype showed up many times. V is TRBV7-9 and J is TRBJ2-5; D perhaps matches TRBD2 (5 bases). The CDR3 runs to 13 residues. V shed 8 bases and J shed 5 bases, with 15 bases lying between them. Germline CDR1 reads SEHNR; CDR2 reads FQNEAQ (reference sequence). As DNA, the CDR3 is TGTGCCAGCCTTCAAGTAGCGTCGGAGACCCAGTACTTC. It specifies CASLQVASETQYF.

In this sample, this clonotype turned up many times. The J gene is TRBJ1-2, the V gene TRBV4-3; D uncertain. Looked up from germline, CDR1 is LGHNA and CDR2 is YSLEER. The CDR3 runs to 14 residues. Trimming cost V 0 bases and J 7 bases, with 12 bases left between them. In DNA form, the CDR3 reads TGCGCCAGCAGCCAAGATCGAACAAGTGGTGGCTACACCTTC. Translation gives CASSQDRTSGGYTF.

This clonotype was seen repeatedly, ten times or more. CDR3 sequence reads: CASSFYQGAYNEQFF. In DNA form, the CDR3 reads TGTGCCAGCAGCTTTTACCAAGGAGCCTACAATGAGCAGTTCTTC. This chain connects TRBV7-9 to TRBJ2-1; the D is unclear. The CDR3 extends over 15 amino acids. V gave up 3 bases and J gave up 2 bases, with 11 bases separating them. Germline CDR1 and CDR2: SEHNR and FQNEAQ (reference sequence).

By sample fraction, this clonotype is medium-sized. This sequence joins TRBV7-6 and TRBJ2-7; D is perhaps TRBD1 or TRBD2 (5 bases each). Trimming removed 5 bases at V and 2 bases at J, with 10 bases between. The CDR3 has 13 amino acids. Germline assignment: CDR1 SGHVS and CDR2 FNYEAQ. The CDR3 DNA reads TGTGCCAGCAGCCGGGACGAAGCCTACGAGCAGTACTTC. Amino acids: CASSRDEAYEQYF.

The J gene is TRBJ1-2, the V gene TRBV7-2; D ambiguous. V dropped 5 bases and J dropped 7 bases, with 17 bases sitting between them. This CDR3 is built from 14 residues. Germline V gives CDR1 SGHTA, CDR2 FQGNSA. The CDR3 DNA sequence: TGTGCCAGCAGCCCGGAAGGAGGGCTGGGTGGCTACACCTTC. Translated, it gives CASSPEGGLGGYTF.

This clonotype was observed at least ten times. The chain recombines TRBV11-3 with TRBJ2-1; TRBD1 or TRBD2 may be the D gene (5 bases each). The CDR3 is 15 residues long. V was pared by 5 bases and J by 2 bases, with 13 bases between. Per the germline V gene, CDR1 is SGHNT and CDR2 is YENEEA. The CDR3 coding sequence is TGTGCCAGCAGCCGGACCGGGACGACCTACAATGAGCAGTTCTTC. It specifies CASSRTGTTYNEQFF.

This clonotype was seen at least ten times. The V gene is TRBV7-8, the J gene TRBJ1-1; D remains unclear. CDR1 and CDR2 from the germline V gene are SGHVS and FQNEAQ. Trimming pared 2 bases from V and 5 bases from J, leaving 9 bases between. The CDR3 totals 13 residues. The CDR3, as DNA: TGTGCCAGCAGCTTACGACCTGGAACTGAAGCTTTCTTT. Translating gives CASSLRPGTEAFF.

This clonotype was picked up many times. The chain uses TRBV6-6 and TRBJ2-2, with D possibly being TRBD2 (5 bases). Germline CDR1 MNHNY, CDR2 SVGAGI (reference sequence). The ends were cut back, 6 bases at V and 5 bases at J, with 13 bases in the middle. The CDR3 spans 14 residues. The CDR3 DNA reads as TGTGCCAGCAGCTATGGGAGTGCGACCGGGGAGCTGTTTTTT. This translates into CASSYGSATGELFF.

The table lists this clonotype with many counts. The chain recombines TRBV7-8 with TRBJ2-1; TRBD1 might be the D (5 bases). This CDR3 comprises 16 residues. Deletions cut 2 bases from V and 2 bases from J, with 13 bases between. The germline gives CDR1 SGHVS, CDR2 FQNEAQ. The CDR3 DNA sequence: TGTGCCAGCAGCTTATTCAGGGCCCTCACCTACAATGAGCAGTTCTTC. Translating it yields CASSLFRALTYNEQFF.

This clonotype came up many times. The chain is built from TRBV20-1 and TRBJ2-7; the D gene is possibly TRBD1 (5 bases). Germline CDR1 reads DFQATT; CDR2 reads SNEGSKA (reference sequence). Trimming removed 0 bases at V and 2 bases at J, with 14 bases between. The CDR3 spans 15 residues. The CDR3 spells CSARDLDSNPYEQYF. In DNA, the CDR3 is TGCAGTGCTAGAGATCTAGACAGCAACCCCTACGAGCAGTACTTC.

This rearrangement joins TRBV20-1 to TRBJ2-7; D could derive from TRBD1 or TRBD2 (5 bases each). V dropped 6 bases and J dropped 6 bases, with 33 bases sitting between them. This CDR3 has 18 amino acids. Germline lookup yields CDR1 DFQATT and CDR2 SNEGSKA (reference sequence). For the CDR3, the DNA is TGCAGTGCGGTGGGGGATAGAGGAGGAGGTGGGGTACCCTTCGAGCAGTACTTC. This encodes CSAVGDRGGGGVPFEQYF.

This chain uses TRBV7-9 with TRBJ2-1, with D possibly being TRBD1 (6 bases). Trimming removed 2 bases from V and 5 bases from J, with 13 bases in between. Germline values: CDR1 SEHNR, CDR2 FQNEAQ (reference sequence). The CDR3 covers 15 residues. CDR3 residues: CASSLPSDRNNEQFF. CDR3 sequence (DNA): TGTGCCAGCAGCTTACCCTCGGACAGAAACAATGAGCAGTTCTTC. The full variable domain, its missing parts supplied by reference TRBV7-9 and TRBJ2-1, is DTGVSQNPRHKITKRGQNVTFRCDPISEHNRLYWYRQTLGQGPEFLTYFQNEAQLEKSRLLSDRFSAERPKGSFSTLEIQRTEQGDSAMYLCASSLPSDRNNEQFFGPGTRLTVL.

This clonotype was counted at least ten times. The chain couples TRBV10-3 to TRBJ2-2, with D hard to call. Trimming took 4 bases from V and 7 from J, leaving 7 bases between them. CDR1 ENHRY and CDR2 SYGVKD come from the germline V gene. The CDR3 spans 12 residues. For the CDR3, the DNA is TGTGCCATCAGTGCAAATCTCGGGGAGCTGTTTTTT. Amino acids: CAISANLGELFF.